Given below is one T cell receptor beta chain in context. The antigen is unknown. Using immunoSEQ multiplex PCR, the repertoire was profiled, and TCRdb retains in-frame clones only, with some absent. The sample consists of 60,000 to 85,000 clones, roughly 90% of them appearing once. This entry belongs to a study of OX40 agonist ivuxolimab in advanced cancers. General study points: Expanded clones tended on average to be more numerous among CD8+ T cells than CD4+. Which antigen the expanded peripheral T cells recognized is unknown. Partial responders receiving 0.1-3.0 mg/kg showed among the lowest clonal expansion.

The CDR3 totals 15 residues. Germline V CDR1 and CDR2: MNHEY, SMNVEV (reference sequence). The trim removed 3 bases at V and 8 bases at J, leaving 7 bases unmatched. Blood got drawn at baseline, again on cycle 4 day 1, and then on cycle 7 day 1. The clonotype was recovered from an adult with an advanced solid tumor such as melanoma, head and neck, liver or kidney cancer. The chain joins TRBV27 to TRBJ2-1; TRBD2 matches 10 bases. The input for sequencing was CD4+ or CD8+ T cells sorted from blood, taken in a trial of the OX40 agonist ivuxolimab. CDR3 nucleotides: TGTGCCAGCAGTTTCGGGTTAGCGGGAGGAGATGAGCAGTTCTTC. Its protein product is CASSFGLAGGDEQFF.